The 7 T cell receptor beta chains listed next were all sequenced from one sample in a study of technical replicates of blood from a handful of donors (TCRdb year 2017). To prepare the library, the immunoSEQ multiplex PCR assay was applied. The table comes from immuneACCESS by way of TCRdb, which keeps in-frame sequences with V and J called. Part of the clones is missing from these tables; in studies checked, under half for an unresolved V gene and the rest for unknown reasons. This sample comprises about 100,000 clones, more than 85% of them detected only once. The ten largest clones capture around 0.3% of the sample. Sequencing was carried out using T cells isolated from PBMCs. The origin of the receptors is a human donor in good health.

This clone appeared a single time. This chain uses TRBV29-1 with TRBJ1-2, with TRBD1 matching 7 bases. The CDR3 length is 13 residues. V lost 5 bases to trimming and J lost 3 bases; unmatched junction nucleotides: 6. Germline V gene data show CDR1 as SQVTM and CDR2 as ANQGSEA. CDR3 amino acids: CSVLQGKDYGYTF. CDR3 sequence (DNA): TGCAGCGTTCTACAGGGGAAAGACTATGGCTACACCTTC.

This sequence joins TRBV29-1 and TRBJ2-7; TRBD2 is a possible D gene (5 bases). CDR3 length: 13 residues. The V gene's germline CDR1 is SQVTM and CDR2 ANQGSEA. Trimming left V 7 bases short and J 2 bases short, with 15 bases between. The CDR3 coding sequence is TGCAGCGCGCGAGGGTGGGAAACCTACGAGCAGTACTTC. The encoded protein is CSARGWETYEQYF.

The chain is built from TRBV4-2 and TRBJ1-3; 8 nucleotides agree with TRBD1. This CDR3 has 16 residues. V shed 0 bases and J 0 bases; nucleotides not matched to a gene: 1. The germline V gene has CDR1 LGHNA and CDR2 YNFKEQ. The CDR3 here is CASSQEGQASGNTIYF. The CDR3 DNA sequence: TGTGCCAGCAGCCAAGAGGGACAGGCCTCTGGAAACACCATATATTTT.

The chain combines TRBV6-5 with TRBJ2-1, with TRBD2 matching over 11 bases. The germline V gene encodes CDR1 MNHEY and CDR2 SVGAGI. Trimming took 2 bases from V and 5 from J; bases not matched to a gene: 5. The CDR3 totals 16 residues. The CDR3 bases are TGTGCCAGCAGTTACGTAGCGGGAGGGCCTCACAATGAGCAGTTCTTC. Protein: CASSYVAGGPHNEQFF.

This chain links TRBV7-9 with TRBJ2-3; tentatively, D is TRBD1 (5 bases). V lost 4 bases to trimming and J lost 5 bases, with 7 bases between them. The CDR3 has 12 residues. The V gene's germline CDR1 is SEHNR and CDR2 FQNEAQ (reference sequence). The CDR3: CASSSRGDTQYF. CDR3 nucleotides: TGTGCCAGCAGCTCAAGGGGAGATACGCAGTATTTT.

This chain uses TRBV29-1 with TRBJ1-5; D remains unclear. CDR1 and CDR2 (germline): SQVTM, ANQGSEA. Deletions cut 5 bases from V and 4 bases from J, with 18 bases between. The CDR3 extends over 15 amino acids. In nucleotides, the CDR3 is TGCAGCGTTAGAACTGATACGGGAGGAAATCAGCCCCAGCATTTT. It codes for CSVRTDTGGNQPQHF.

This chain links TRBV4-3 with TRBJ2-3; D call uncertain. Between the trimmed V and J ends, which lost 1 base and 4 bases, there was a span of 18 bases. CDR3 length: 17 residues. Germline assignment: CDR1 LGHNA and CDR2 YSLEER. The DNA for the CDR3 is TGCGCCAGCAGCCAAGGCTATTATAGATCCGAAGCAGATACGCAGTATTTT. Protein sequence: CASSQGYYRSEADTQYF.